Each of the 23 T cell receptor beta chains below was sequenced from the same sample in a study of blood T cell repertoires in COVID-19. Some clones are missing from TCRdb's copy, which holds only in-frame ones; the method was immunoSEQ multiplex PCR. The repertoire includes about 200,000 clones, around nine tenths of them detected once, and about 4% sits in the top ten. The sample consisted of PBMCs or T cells enriched from blood (not recorded which). The receptors stem from a woman aged 25 to 39 with acute COVID-19.

The chain recombines TRBV29-1 with TRBJ1-5; D is perhaps TRBD1 (6 bases). V was trimmed by 2 bases and J by 6 bases, leaving 17 bases between them. The CDR3 is 15 residues long. Germline V gene lookup returns CDR1 SQVTM and CDR2 ANQGSEA. CDR3 bases: TGCAGCGTTGAATTACCGGGACATACTGGTCAGCCCCAGCATTTT. This encodes CSVELPGHTGQPQHF.

The V and J genes are TRBV11-2 and TRBJ1-2; D call uncertain. V was shortened by 3 bases and J by 4 bases, with 6 bases between the two germline ends. The CDR3 is made up of 12 amino acids. Germline V gene lookup returns CDR1 SGHAT and CDR2 FQNNGV. The CDR3 bases are TGTGCCAGCAGCTTTTCGGTCTATGGCTACACCTTC. It is translated as CASSFSVYGYTF.

This chain uses TRBV7-7 with TRBJ2-3; D perhaps matches TRBD1 (6 bases). The germline V gene has CDR1 SSHAT and CDR2 FNYEAQ (reference sequence). Deletions cut 2 bases from V and 1 base from J, with 10 bases between. The CDR3 extends over 15 amino acids. The CDR3 DNA reads as TGTGCCAGCAGCTTAAACCCAGGGGGCACAGATACGCAGTATTTT. Its translation: CASSLNPGGTDTQYF. The whole variable domain, remainder taken from reference TRBV7-7 and TRBJ2-3, is GAGVSQSPRYKVTKRGQDVTLRCDPISSHATLYWYQQALGQGPEFLTYFNYEAQPDKSGLPSDRFSAERPEGSISTLTIQRTEQRDSAMYRCASSLNPGGTDTQYFGPGTRLTVL.

This rearrangement joins TRBV3-1 (or the pseudogene TRBV3-2) to TRBJ2-7; D is uncertain. Germline V CDR1 and CDR2: LGHDT, YNNKEL (reference sequence). The CDR3 runs to 13 residues. V was shortened by 1 base and J by 2 bases, with 6 bases between the two germline ends. The CDR3 reads CASSQGDTYEQYF. The CDR3 DNA reads TGTGCCAGCAGCCAAGGAGACACCTACGAGCAGTACTTC.

The gene calls are TRBV7-2 and TRBJ1-1; 8 bases are a match to TRBD1. CDR1 is SGHTA and CDR2 is FQGNSA in the germline V gene. V lost 3 bases and J lost 0; bases outside the gene matches: 15. This CDR3 has 19 residues. The CDR3: CASSFLPPDRDRLNTEAFF. The CDR3 DNA sequence: TGTGCCAGCAGCTTTCTCCCCCCGGACAGGGATCGATTGAACACTGAAGCTTTCTTT.

The chain uses TRBV5-8 and TRBJ1-5; no clear D gene. The CDR3 has 13 amino acids. Deletions cut 0 bases from V and 4 bases from J, with 5 bases between. Germline CDR1 reads SGHTS; CDR2 reads YDEGEE. DNA of the CDR3: TGTGCCAGCAGCTTGGGGCAAAATCAGCCCCAGCATTTT. As protein: CASSLGQNQPQHF.

This sequence joins TRBV7-9 and TRBJ2-3; D ambiguous. V gave up 5 bases and J gave up 0 bases, with 15 bases separating them. Germline loops: CDR1 SEHNR, CDR2 FQNEAQ (reference sequence). The CDR3 is 16 amino acids. Written as DNA, the CDR3 is TGTGCCAGCAGCCCACTCGAGACTCCTAGCACAGATACGCAGTATTTT. Amino acids: CASSPLETPSTDTQYF.

The chain joins TRBV4-1 to TRBJ1-1, with TRBD1 as a possible D gene (6 bases). The CDR3 contains 16 residues. The V gene lost 1 base and the J gene lost 0 bases, with 12 bases spanning the gap. Looked up from germline, CDR1 is MGHRA and CDR2 is YSYEKL. The CDR3 spells CASSQGVRGMNTEAFF. The CDR3 DNA sequence: TGCGCCAGCAGCCAAGGGGTCAGGGGCATGAACACTGAAGCTTTCTTT.

This clone was recorded a few times. V is TRBV27 and J is TRBJ2-7; 8 bases fit TRBD1. Germline V gene sequence: CDR1 MNHEY, CDR2 SMNVEV (reference sequence). The CDR3 runs 13 residues. Trimming at V came to 6 bases and at J to 4 bases, leaving 5 bases not matched to a gene. The CDR3 DNA is TGTGCCAGCAGGTCAGGGGGCCGTTACGAGCAGTACTTC. Translation gives CASRSGGRYEQYF.

The chain links TRBV9 to TRBJ1-1; D ambiguous. CDR1 and CDR2 (germline): SGDLS, YYNGEE. The CDR3 sequence is 21 residues long. The V and J ends lost 4 bases and 1 base respectively, with 32 bases between them. The CDR3 protein is CASSTRTHDGRSSITNTEAFF. The CDR3 DNA follows: TGTGCCAGCAGCACCCGGACCCACGACGGGAGATCAAGCATAACGAACACTGAAGCTTTCTTT.

The CDR3 sequence is CASSLLGQPYNEQFF. The CDR3 nucleotides read TGTGCCAGCAGTTTATTGGGGCAACCCTACAATGAGCAGTTCTTC. The chain combines TRBV27 with TRBJ2-1, with D perhaps matching TRBD1 (5 bases). Germline V CDR1 and CDR2: MNHEY, SMNVEV (reference sequence). The germline V and J ends were trimmed by 1 base and 2 bases, with 9 bases remaining between them. The CDR3 runs to 15 residues.

The chain's CDR3 is CASSGRLGNQPQHF. The CDR3 bases are TGTGCCAGCAGTGGTAGACTCGGCAATCAGCCCCAGCATTTT. The chain links TRBV28 to TRBJ1-5; D uncertain. V lost 5 bases, J lost 2 bases, and 10 bases lay in between. Germline CDR1 and CDR2: MDHEN and SYDVKM. The CDR3 has 14 residues.

The gene calls are TRBV27 and TRBJ2-3, with 14 positions matching TRBD2. The CDR3 is 18 amino acids. With V trimmed by 5 bases and J by 3 bases, 10 bases remained unmatched. Germline V gives CDR1 MNHEY, CDR2 SMNVEV (reference sequence). CDR3 sequence (DNA): TGTGCCAGCAGTCCTCCGGGACTAGCGGGGGATGGAACAGATACGCAGTATTTT. It codes for CASSPPGLAGDGTDTQYF.

CDR3 coding DNA: TGCGCCAGCAGCGCGGGACAGGGGGGGTCCTACGAGCAGTACTTC. Its protein is CASSAGQGGSYEQYF. This sequence joins TRBV5-1 and TRBJ2-7; 11 nucleotides line up with TRBD1. The V segment lost 4 bases and the J segment 1 base; nucleotides outside the gene matches: 4. Per germline, CDR1 SGHRS and CDR2 YFSETQ. This CDR3 is built from 15 residues.

The count of this clone is one. The chain combines TRBV4-3 with TRBJ2-6, with D perhaps TRBD1 (5 bases). The CDR3 sequence is 17 residues long. Germline V CDR1 and CDR2: LGHNA, YSLEER. Trimming removed 1 base from V and 2 bases from J, with 12 bases in between. CDR3 DNA: TGCGCCAGCAGCCAAGGGGGCAGGTTGACTGGGGCCAACGTCCTGACTTTC. It is translated as CASSQGGRLTGANVLTF.

This sequence joins TRBV5-1 and TRBJ2-3; 9 bases match TRBD1. CDR3 size: 14 residues. Per germline, CDR1 SGHRS and CDR2 YFSETQ. V shed 0 bases and J 5 bases; nucleotides not matched to a gene: 1. The CDR3 loop reads CASSLGTGEDTQYF. CDR3 DNA: TGCGCCAGCAGCTTGGGGACAGGGGAAGATACGCAGTATTTT.

This clone has just a few counts. V is TRBV13 and J is TRBJ1-1, with 7 bases lining up with TRBD1. V was clipped by 3 bases and J by 5 bases; unmatched bases: 12. Germline CDR1 is PRHDT and CDR2 is FYEKMQ (reference sequence). The CDR3 totals 16 residues. DNA for the CDR3: TGTGCCAGCAGCTTCATATACCGACAGGGAGCGACTGAAGCTTTCTTT. This sequence encodes CASSFIYRQGATEAFF.

This clone has a handful of counts. This chain connects TRBV2 to TRBJ2-1; TRBD2 matches at 15 bases. In germline, CDR1 is SNHLY, CDR2 FYNNEI. The CDR3 loop spans 18 amino acids. Trimming at V came to 7 bases and at J to 3 bases, leaving 10 bases not matched to a gene. The CDR3 DNA reads TGTGCCAGCAATAATGGACTAGCGGGGGGGCCGATCTACAATGAGCAGTTCTTC. Its protein product is CASNNGLAGGPIYNEQFF.

The chain employs TRBV21-1 and TRBJ2-7; TRBD1, the table's D call, lacks a check against the DNA. TRBV21-1 is given as a pseudogene. This CDR3 has 18 amino acids. The CDR3 coding sequence is TGTGCCAGCAGCAAAGTTTATCGGTACGGTCAGGGGCTCTACGAGCAGTACTTC. Translating it yields CASSKVYRYGQGLYEQYF.

This chain uses TRBV28 with TRBJ1-2; tentatively, D is TRBD1 (6 bases). Trimming stripped 5 bases from V and 5 bases from J, with 15 bases between. Germline CDR1 is MDHEN and CDR2 is SYDVKM. The CDR3 runs to 14 residues. This CDR3 reads CASSPPQGRYGYTF. The CDR3 coding sequence is TGTGCCAGCAGTCCCCCCCAGGGGCGGTATGGCTACACCTTC.

The chain joins TRBV6-1 to TRBJ2-1; 7 bases align to TRBD2. Germline V gene lookup returns CDR1 MNHNS and CDR2 SASEGT. V dropped 11 bases and J dropped 7; count of bases not matched to a gene: 17. This CDR3 is 15 amino acids long. CDR3 DNA: TGTGCCTGCTGTGAAGTGGGGGGGGGTCCAAATGAGCAGTTCTTC. The encoded protein is CACCEVGGGPNEQFF.

CDR3 sequence (DNA): TGTGCCAGCAGCTTAGTGGGACAGGGTGGCTCTGAAGCTTTCTTT. This codes for CASSLVGQGGSEAFF. V usage is TRBV11-2 and J usage is TRBJ1-1; 9 bases map to TRBD1. The germline gives CDR1 SGHAT, CDR2 FQNNGV. Trimming at V came to 1 base and at J to 6 bases, leaving 6 bases not matched to a gene. The CDR3 spans 15 residues.

The rearrangement joins TRBV6-1 to TRBJ1-5, with a possible D match to TRBD1 (5 bases). Trimming removed 1 base from V and 3 bases from J, with 13 bases in between. Germline CDR1 MNHNS, CDR2 SASEGT. The CDR3 length is 16 residues. The CDR3: CASSEGRGGFNQPQHF. The CDR3 DNA is TGTGCCAGCAGTGAAGGCCGGGGGGGTTTCAATCAGCCCCAGCATTTT.